What follows are 3 T cell receptor beta chains derived from one specimen sequenced in a study of cytomegalovirus exposure and HLA in healthy donors. The PCR was carried out with 60 Vbeta primers and 13 Jbeta primers. Profiled with immunoSEQ multiplex PCR; TCRdb holds only in-frame clones, not every one. Of 190,000 or so clones in the sample, 80% were seen once. The sequencing input was PBMCs. The source is a boy aged 10-17 years in good health and CMV-seronegative.

The V and J genes are TRBV14 and TRBJ2-7, with 7 positions matching TRBD2. The CDR3 is 16 residues long. V trimming: 1 base; J trimming: 2 bases; junction bases outside the gene matches: 8. Germline V gives CDR1 SGHDN, CDR2 FVKESK. The CDR3 DNA reads as TGTGCCAGCAGCCAAGTAAAAGCGGGATACACCTACGAGCAGTACTTC. This codes for CASSQVKAGYTYEQYF.

This sequence joins TRBV14 and TRBJ2-7; 8 nucleotides line up with TRBD1. The ends lost 4 bases at V and 3 bases at J; junction bases unmatched: 5. In germline, CDR1 is SGHDN, CDR2 FVKESK. CDR3 length equals 14 residues. In DNA, the CDR3 is TGTGCCAGCAGCCCCAGGACAGGGTTCTACGAGCAGTACTTC. Translation gives CASSPRTGFYEQYF.

The chain joins TRBV29-1 to TRBJ1-2, with D uncertain. The CDR3 totals 13 residues. The ends were cut back, 3 bases at V and 2 bases at J, with 10 bases in the middle. Germline assignment: CDR1 SQVTM and CDR2 ANQGSEA. The CDR3 spells CSVEDGENYGYTF. The CDR3 DNA reads TGCAGCGTTGAGGACGGGGAAAACTATGGCTACACCTTC.